This record covers a single T cell receptor (beta chain). Antigen: not known. TCRdb reprocessed the 5' RACE reads via MiXCR and lists one record per CDR3 protein. This sample carries a few hundred thousand distinct CDR3 sequences, roughly an eighth of them seen once, and the ten largest clones take roughly a fifth. V gave up 3 bases and J gave up 4 bases, with 13 bases separating them. The CDR3 length is 14 residues. Germline V lookup: CDR1 SGHTS, CDR2 YDEGEE. The data originate from a study of T-cell memory formation after mild COVID-19. Study-wide points: The study detected some responding clones in pre-infection memory, suggesting cross-reactive memory joined.

Source material: PBMCs or a T cell subset sorted from them (not recorded which). The sequence came from a man younger than 35 who had mild COVID-19 (a few samples of this study predate the infection). Cell type and time point are not known. V usage is TRBV5-8 and J usage is TRBJ1-1; D gene ambiguous. The CDR3 sequence: CASSSRSRITEAFF. The CDR3 DNA reads as TGTGCCAGCAGCTCTCGATCCCGGATCACTGAAGCTTTCTTT.